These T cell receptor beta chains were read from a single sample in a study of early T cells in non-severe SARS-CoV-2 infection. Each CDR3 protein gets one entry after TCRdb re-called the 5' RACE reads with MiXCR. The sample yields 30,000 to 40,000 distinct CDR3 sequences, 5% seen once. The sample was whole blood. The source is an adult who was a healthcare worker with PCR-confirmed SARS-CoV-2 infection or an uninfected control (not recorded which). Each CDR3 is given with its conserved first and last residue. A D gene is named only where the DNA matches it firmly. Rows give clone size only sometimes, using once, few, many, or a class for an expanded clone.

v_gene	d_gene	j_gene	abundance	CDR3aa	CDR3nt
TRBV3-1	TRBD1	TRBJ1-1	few	CASSPRDRGNMNTEAFF	TGTGCCAGCAGCCCTCGGGACAGGGGTAACATGAACACTGAAGCTTTCTTT
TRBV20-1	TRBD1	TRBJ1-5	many	CSAPRQGSNQPQHF	TGCAGTGCCCCACGACAGGGCAGCAATCAGCCCCAGCATTTT
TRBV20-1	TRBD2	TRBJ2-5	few	CSARGGGPETQYF	TGCAGTGCTAGAGGCGGGGGTCCAGAGACCCAGTACTTC
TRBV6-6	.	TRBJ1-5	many	CASSYSRASNQPQHF	TGTGCCAGCAGTTACTCTAGGGCTAGCAATCAGCCCCAGCATTTT
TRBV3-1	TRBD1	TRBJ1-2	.	CASSQADRVKGYGYTF	TGTGCCAGCAGCCAAGCTGACAGGGTTAAAGGCTATGGCTACACCTTC
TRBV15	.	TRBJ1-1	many	CATSRDRGNLEAFF	TGTGCCACCAGCAGAGATCGGGGGAACCTGGAAGCTTTCTTT
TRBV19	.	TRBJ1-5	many	CASSTEINQPQHF	TGTGCCAGTAGTACCGAGATTAATCAGCCCCAGCATTTT
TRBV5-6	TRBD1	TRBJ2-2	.	CASSWTGQGNTGELFF	TGTGCCAGCAGCTGGACGGGACAGGGGAACACCGGGGAGCTGTTTTTT
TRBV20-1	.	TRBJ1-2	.	CSAPSGEGYGYTF	TGCAGTGCCCCTTCAGGGGAGGGATATGGCTACACCTTC
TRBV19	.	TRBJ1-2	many	CASSPDTNNYGYTF	TGTGCCAGTAGTCCGGACACAAATAACTATGGCTACACCTTC
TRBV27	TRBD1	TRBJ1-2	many	CASSLDRSYGYTF	TGTGCCAGCAGTTTGGACAGGAGCTATGGCTACACCTTC